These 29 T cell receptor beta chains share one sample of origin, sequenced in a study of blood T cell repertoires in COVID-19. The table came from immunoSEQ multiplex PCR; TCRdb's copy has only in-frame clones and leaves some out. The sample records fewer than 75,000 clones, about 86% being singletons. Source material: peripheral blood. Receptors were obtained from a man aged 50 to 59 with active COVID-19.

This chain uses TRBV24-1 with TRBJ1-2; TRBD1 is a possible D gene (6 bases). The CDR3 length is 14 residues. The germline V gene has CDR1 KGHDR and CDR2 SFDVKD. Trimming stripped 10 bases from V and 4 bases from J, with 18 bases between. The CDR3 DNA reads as TGTGCCACGTCTGAGGCAGGGGTCCGCTATGGCTACACCTTC. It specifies CATSEAGVRYGYTF.

This CDR3 is CASSSPGLYEQFF. CDR3 DNA: TGTGCCAGCAGTTCCCCGGGACTATATGAGCAGTTCTTC. The V and J genes are TRBV7-3 and TRBJ2-1, with 7 bases lining up with TRBD2. Trimming took 6 bases from V and 8 from J; bases not matched to a gene: 7. Germline V gene lookup returns CDR1 SGHTA and CDR2 FQGTGA. The CDR3 totals 13 residues.

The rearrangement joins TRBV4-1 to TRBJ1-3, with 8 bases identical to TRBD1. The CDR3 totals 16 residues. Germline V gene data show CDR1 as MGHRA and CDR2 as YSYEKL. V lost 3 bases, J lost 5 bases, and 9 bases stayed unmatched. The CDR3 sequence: CASSQSEGQARNTIYF. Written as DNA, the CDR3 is TGCGCCAGCAGCCAGTCAGAGGGACAGGCCCGAAACACCATATATTTT.

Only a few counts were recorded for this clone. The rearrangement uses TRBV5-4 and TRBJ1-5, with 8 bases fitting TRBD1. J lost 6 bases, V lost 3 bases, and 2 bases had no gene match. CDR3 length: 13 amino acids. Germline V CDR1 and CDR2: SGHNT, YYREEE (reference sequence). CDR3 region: CASSSDRVQPQHF. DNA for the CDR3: TGTGCCAGCAGCTCGGACAGGGTTCAGCCCCAGCATTTT.

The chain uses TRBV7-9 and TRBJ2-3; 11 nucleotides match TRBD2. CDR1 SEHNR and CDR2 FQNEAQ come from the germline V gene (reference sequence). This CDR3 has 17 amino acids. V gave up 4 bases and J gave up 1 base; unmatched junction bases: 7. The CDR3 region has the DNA TGTGCCAGCAGCTATATGACTAGCGGGGTGCGCACAGATACGCAGTATTTT. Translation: CASSYMTSGVRTDTQYF.

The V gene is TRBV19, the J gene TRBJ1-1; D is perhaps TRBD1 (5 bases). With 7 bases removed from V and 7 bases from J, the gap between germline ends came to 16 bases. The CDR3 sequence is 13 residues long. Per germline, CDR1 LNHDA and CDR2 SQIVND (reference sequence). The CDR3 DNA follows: TGTGCCAGTAAGACCTTTGGGGGAGGTGAAGCTTTCTTT. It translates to CASKTFGGGEAFF.

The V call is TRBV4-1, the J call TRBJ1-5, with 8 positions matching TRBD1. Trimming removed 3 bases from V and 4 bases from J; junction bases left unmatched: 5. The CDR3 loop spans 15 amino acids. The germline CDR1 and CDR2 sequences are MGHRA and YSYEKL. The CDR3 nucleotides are TGCGCCAGCAGCCAGACGGACAGGGCGAATCAGCCCCAGCATTTT. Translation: CASSQTDRANQPQHF.

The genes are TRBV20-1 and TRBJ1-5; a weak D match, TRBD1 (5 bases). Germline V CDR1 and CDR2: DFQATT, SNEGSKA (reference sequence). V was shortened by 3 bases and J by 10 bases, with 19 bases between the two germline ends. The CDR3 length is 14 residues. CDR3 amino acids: CSASTGSLALPQHF. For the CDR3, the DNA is TGCAGTGCTAGTACAGGCTCTCTGGCTTTACCCCAGCATTTT.

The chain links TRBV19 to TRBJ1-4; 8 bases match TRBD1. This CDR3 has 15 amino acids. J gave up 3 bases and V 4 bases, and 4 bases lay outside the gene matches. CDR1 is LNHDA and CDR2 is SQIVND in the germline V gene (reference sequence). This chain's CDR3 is CASSTGQGPNEKLFF. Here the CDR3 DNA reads TGTGCCAGTAGTACAGGACAGGGACCTAATGAAAAACTGTTTTTT.

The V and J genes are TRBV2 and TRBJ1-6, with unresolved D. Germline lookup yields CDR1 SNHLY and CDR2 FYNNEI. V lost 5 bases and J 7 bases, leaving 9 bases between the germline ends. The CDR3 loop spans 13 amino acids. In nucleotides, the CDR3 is TGTGCCAGCAGTACAGACAAAAATTCACCCCTCCACTTT. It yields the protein CASSTDKNSPLHF.

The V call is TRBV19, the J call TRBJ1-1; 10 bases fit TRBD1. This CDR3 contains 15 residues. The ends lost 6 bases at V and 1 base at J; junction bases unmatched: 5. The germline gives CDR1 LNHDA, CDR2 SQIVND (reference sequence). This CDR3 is CASSPRQGANTEAFF. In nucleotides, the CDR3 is TGTGCCAGTAGCCCACGACAGGGGGCGAACACTGAAGCTTTCTTT.

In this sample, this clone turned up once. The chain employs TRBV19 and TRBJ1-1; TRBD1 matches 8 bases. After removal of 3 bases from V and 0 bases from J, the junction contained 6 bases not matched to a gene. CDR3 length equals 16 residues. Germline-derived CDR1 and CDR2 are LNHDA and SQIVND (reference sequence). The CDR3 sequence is CASSIGTGDMNTEAFF. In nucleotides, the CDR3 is TGTGCCAGTAGTATTGGGACAGGAGATATGAACACTGAAGCTTTCTTT.

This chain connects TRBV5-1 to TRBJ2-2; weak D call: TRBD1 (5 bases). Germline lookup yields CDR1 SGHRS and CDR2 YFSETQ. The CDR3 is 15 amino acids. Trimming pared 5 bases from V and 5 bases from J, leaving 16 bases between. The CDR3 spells CASRQSGSRTGELFF. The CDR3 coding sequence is TGCGCCAGCAGGCAGTCAGGGTCAAGAACCGGGGAGCTGTTTTTT.

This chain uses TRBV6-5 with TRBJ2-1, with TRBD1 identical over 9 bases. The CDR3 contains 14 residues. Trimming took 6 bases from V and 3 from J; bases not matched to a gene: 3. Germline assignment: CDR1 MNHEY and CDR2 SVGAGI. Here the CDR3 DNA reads TGTGCCAGCAGAGCGGGACAGGGCTACAATGAGCAGTTCTTC. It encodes CASRAGQGYNEQFF.

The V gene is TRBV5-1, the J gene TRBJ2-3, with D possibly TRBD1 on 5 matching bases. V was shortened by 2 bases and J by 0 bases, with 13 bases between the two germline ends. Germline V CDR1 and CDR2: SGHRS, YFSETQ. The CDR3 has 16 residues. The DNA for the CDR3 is TGCGCCAGCAGCTTAGCTGGGGCGCTAAGCACAGATACGCAGTATTTT. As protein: CASSLAGALSTDTQYF.

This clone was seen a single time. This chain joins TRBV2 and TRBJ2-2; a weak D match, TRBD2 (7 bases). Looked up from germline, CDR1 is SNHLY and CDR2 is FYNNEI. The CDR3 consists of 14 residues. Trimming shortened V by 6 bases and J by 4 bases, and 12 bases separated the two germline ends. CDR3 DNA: TGTGCCAGCAGGCCCGGGGGGCTCACCGGGGAGCTGTTTTTT. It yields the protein CASRPGGLTGELFF.

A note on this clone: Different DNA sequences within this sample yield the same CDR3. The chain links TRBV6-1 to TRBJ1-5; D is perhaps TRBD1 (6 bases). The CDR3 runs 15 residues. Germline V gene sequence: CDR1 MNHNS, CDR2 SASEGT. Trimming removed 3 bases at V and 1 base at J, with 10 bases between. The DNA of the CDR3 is TGTGCCAGCAGTGATAACAGGGCCAGCAATCAGCCCCAGCATTTT. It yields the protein CASSDNRASNQPQHF.

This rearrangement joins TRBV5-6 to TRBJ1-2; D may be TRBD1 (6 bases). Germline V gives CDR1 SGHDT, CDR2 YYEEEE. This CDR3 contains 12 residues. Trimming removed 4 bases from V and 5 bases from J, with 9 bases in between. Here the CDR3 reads CASSRQDYGYTF. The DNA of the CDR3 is TGTGCCAGCAGCCGACAGGATTATGGCTACACCTTC.

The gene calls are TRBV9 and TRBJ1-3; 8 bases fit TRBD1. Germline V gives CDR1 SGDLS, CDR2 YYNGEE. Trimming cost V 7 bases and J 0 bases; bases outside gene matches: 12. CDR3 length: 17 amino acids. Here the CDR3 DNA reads TGTGCCAGCGCACATTCCGGGACAGGTGACTCTGGAAACACCATATATTTT. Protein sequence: CASAHSGTGDSGNTIYF.

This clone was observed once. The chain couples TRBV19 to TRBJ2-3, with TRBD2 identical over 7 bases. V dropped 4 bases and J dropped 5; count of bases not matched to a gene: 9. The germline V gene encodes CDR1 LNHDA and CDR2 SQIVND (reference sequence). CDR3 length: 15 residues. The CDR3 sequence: CASSTKRGPRDTQYF. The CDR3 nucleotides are TGTGCCAGTAGTACAAAGCGGGGCCCACGAGATACGCAGTATTTT. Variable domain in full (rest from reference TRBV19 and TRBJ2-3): DGGITQSPKYLFRKEGQNVTLSCEQNLNHDAMYWYRQDPGQGLRLIYYSQIVNDFQKGDIAEGYSVSREKKESFPLTVTSAQKNPTAFYLCASSTKRGPRDTQYFGPGTRLTVL.

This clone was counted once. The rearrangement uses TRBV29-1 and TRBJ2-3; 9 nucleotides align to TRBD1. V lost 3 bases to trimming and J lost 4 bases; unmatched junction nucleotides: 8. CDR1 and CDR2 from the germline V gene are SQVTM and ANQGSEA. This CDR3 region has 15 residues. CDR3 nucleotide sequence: TGCAGCGTTGAGACGCCCGACAGGGGGGCAGATACGCAGTATTTT. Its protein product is CSVETPDRGADTQYF.

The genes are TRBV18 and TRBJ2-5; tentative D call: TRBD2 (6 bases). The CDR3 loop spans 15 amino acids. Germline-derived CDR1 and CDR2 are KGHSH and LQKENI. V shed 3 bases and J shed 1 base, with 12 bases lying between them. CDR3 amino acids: CASSPGWGLQETQYF. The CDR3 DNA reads TGTGCCAGCTCACCCGGGTGGGGACTCCAAGAGACCCAGTACTTC.

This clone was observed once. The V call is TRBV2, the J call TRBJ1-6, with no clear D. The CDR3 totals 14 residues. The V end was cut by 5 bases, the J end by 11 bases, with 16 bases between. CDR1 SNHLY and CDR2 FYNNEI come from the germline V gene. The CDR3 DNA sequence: TGTGCCAGCAGTCAACAGTATACCCAGCCACCCCTCCACTTT. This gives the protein CASSQQYTQPPLHF.

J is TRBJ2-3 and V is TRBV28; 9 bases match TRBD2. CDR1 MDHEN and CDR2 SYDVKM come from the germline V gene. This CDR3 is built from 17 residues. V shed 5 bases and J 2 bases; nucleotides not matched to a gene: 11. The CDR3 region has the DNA TGTGCCAGCAGTCCCGGACTAGCGACTACCCCCACAGATACGCAGTATTTT. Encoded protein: CASSPGLATTPTDTQYF.

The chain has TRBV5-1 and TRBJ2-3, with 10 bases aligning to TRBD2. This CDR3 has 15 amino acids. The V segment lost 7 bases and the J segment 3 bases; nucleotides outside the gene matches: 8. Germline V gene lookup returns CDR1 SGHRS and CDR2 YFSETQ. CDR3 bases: TGCGCCAGCGAGGCTAGCGGGGGAGGTACAGATACGCAGTATTTT. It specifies CASEASGGGTDTQYF. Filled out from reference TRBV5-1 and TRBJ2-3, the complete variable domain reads KAGVTQTPRYLIKTRGQQVTLSCSPISGHRSVSWYQQTPGQGLQFLFEYFSETQRNKGNFPGRFSGRQFSNSRSEMNVSTLELGDSALYLCASEASGGGTDTQYFGPGTRLTVL.

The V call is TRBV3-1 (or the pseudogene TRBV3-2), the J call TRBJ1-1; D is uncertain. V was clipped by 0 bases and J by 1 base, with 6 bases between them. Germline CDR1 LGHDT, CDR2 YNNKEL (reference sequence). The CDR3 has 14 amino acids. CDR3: CASSQEWANTEAFF. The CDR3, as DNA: TGTGCCAGCAGCCAAGAGTGGGCGAACACTGAAGCTTTCTTT.

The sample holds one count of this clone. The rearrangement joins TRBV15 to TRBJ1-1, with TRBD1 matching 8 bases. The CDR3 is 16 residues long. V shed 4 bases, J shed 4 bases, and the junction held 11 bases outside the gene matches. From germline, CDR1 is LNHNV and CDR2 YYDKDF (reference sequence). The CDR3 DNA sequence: TGTGCCACCAGCACCCGACAGGGGCGAATGGGCACTGAAGCTTTCTTT. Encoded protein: CATSTRQGRMGTEAFF.

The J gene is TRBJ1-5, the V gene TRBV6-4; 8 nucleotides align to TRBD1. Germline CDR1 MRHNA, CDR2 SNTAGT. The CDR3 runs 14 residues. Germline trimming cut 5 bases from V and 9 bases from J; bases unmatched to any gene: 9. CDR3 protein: CASSPGTGGGPQHF. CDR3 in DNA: TGTGCCAGCAGTCCCGGGACAGGAGGGGGGCCCCAGCATTTT.

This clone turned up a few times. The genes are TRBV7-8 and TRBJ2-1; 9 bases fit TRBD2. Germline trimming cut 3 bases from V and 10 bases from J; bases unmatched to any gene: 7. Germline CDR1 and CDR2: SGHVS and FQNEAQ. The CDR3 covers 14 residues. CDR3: CASSLTQREEEQFF. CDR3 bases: TGTGCCAGCAGCTTGACCCAGCGGGAGGAAGAGCAGTTCTTC. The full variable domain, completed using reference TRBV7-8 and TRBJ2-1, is GAGVSQSPRYKVAKRGQDVALRCDPISGHVSLFWYQQALGQGPEFLTYFQNEAQLDKSGLPSDRFFAERPEGSVSTLKIQRTQQEDSAVYLCASSLTQREEEQFFGPGTRLTVL.